This T cell receptor beta chain is drawn from a study of a mutant IDH1 vaccine in newly diagnosed glioma. Overall study: Once 4-6 weeks had passed after radiotherapy alone, vaccination started, or it started with temozolomide cycles.

Study results and caveats: Pseudoprogression showed no apparent link to changes in top peripheral T cell clonotypes.

Sequencing was performed with immunoSEQ multiplex PCR; in TCRdb, only in-frame clones are kept and a portion is missing. The sample contains 25,000 to 30,000 clones, about 76% of which appear only once. Described time point: week 35, safety follow-up. Topical imiquimod was applied with each vaccine dose, which held 300 ug of mutant IDH1 20-mer peptide. The patients received vaccinations eight times, in weeks 1, 3, 5, 7, 11, 15, 19 and 23. This clone has only a few counts. The antigen is not known. The origin of this receptor is a man in his fifties or sixties with glioma. Source: PBMCs, taken from a glioma patient whose treatment included an IDH1 peptide vaccine.

The CDR3 coding sequence is TGTGCCAGCAGCCCTGATTTGGGGCCCAATCAGCCCCAGCATTTT. Translation gives CASSPDLGPNQPQHF. This chain connects TRBV7-9 to TRBJ1-5, with a possible D match to TRBD1 (5 bases). The germline CDR1 and CDR2 sequences are SEHNR and FQNEAQ (reference sequence). This CDR3 spans 15 amino acids. The V and J ends lost 5 bases and 3 bases respectively, with 14 bases between them.